The clone carrying this T cell receptor (beta chain) occurred many times. Its cognate antigen is unknown. The data stem from a study of T cells after yellow fever vaccination. Making TCR cDNA involved 5'RACE template switching, which added UMIs and a universal primer site. TCRdb recomputed calls from the 5' RACE reads with MiXCR, one row per CDR3 protein. The repertoire has about 360,000 distinct CDR3 sequences, about 6.2% of them found once; the top ten carry over 12%. This CDR3 is 14 amino acids long. Germline CDR1 SGHRS, CDR2 YFSETQ. The V end was cut by 3 bases, the J end by 3 bases, with 13 bases between. Overall study results and limits: By day 5 rather than day 15, the secondary response had peaked, though it was weaker.

The TCR sequence derives from a man in his thirties or forties who received the YFV17D yellow fever vaccine. This specimen was PBMCs, taken 5 days after the yellow fever booster vaccination. V gene TRBV5-1 combines with J gene TRBJ2-7, with D possibly being TRBD1 or TRBD2 (5 bases each). CDR3 residues: CASSSSGRDYEQYF. The CDR3, as DNA: TGCGCCAGCAGCTCCTCGGGACGAGACTACGAGCAGTACTTC.